This entry lists 25 T cell receptor beta chains sequenced from one sample in a study of tumor and adjacent non-tumor tissue in lung cancer. The template was RNA from unsorted bulk tissue. This non-tumor lung sample came from over 3 cm beyond the tumor edge. The library came from three nested PCR rounds adapted from ARM-PCR protocols. TCRdb passed the multiplex PCR reads through MiXCR, listing each CDR3 protein once. Here the sample spans approximately 82,000 distinct CDR3 sequences, over 65% being singletons. The sequenced material came from distant non-tumor lung tissue. These receptors came from a man aged 65-85 years with non-small cell lung cancer.

Concerning this clonotype: Mismatch with germline at one junction end may stem from a read error. The chain carries TRBV20-1 and TRBJ1-5, with D uncertain. CDR3 length: 12 residues. Per germline, CDR1 DFQATT and CDR2 SNEGSKA (reference sequence). This CDR3 is CNARGPNQPQHF. CDR3 coding DNA: TGCAATGCTAGAGGACCTAATCAGCCCCAGCATTTT.

With regard to this clonotype: The junction does not match germline at one end; this may be a read error. The chain is built from TRBV11-2 and TRBJ2-5; weak D call: TRBD2 (5 bases). The CDR3 totals 15 residues. CDR1 is SGHAT and CDR2 is FQNNGV in the germline V gene. CDR3 region: CASSTGSVGQESQYF. CDR3 nucleotides: TGTGCCAGCAGCACGGGGTCAGTTGGGCAAGAGAGCCAGTACTTC.

This clonotype was seen more than once but under ten times. The gene calls are TRBV6-4 and TRBJ1-2; the match to TRBD1 covers 10 bases. V was clipped by 8 bases and J by 5 bases; unmatched bases: 8. Germline V gene data show CDR1 as MRHNA and CDR2 as SNTAGT. CDR3 length: 14 amino acids. CDR3 sequence (DNA): TGTGCCAGCCAAGCGAAGGGACAGGGGTATGGCTACACCTTC. Its protein is CASQAKGQGYGYTF.

This chain uses TRBV28 with TRBJ2-7; weak D call: TRBD2 (7 bases). CDR3 length: 13 amino acids. Trimming left V 2 bases short and J 5 bases short, with 10 bases between. Germline V gene lookup returns CDR1 MDHEN and CDR2 SYDVKM. The CDR3 nucleotides are TGTGCCAGCAGTTTAGGGGGGGCTGACGAGCAGTACTTC. It translates to CASSLGGADEQYF.

The rearrangement uses TRBV4-2 and TRBJ1-1; no reliable D call. Germline CDR1 and CDR2: LGHNA and YNFKEQ. With 4 bases removed from V and 8 bases from J, the gap between germline ends came to 17 bases. This CDR3 spans 14 amino acids. The DNA of the CDR3 is TGTGCCAGCAGCCCCAACCAAACGACCGGAGAAGCTTTCTTT. This sequence encodes CASSPNQTTGEAFF.

The CDR3 loop is CASSQPMGEGFTYEQYF. The CDR3 nucleotides read TGCGCCAGCAGCCAACCAATGGGGGAAGGGTTTACCTACGAGCAGTACTTC. V usage is TRBV4-1 and J usage is TRBJ2-7; D may be TRBD1 or TRBD2 (5 bases each). Germline V gene data show CDR1 as MGHRA and CDR2 as YSYEKL. Between the trimmed V and J ends, which lost 2 bases and 2 bases, there was a span of 19 bases. CDR3 size: 17 residues.

In regard to this clonotype: One junction end does not reproduce the germline sequence, and a read error may be involved. The genes are TRBV6-5 and TRBJ2-2; D is perhaps TRBD1 (6 bases). The CDR3 totals 13 residues. Per germline, CDR1 MNHEY and CDR2 SVGAGI. This CDR3 reads CARSYWDIGELFF. The CDR3 nucleotides read TGTGCCAGGAGTTACTGGGACATCGGGGAGCTGTTTTTT.

For this clonotype: The CDR3 does not end in the conserved phenylalanine or tryptophan, so this is likely a read error. The chain uses TRBV10-3 and TRBJ2-7, with 8 bases lining up with TRBD1. Losses at the gene ends were 11 bases for V and 2 bases for J; bases not matched to a gene: 11. Germline V lookup: CDR1 ENHRY, CDR2 SYGVKD. This CDR3 is 14 amino acids long. The CDR3: CACATGTGPYEQYI. DNA of the CDR3: TGTGCCTGCGCAACCGGGACAGGCCCCTACGAGCAGTACATC.

In the case of this clonotype: A much larger clone differs from this one at a single base, so this may be a read error. The CDR3 DNA reads TGCAGTGCTAGAGATGTGGAGGGACAGGGCTATAGCTACACCTTC. Its translation: CSARDVEGQGYSYTF. This chain joins TRBV20-1 and TRBJ1-2; 9 bases map to TRBD1. Germline V gene data show CDR1 as DFQATT and CDR2 as SNEGSKA (reference sequence). The CDR3 extends over 15 amino acids.

The gene calls are TRBV29-1 and TRBJ1-5; perhaps TRBD1 as D (6 bases). Germline CDR1 SQVTM, CDR2 ANQGSEA. V was shortened by 5 bases and J by 8 bases, with 16 bases between the two germline ends. The CDR3 extends over 13 amino acids. The DNA of the CDR3 is TGCAGCGTTCAGGGGTCCGGTAATAAGCCCCAGCATTTT. Amino acid sequence: CSVQGSGNKPQHF.

As concerns this clonotype: Given the absence of the conserved phenylalanine or tryptophan at the CDR3 end, a read error is likely. The chain is built from TRBV6-2 or TRBV6-3 and TRBJ1-5, with D perhaps TRBD1 (5 bases). Trimming shortened V by 8 bases and J by 12 bases, and 26 bases separated the two germline ends. The CDR3 extends over 15 amino acids. Germline V CDR1 and CDR2: MNHEY, SVGEGT. CDR3 sequence reads: CASAGRVGLNPHQHS. The CDR3 nucleotides are TGTGCCAGCGCTGGCAGGGTTGGATTGAATCCGCACCAGCATTCT.

The chain couples TRBV5-1 to TRBJ1-1; D remains ambiguous. CDR3 length equals 14 residues. V shed 0 bases and J shed 1 base, with 7 bases lying between them. Germline V gene lookup returns CDR1 SGHRS and CDR2 YFSETQ. CDR3 sequence: CASSLDGSNTEAFF. The DNA of the CDR3 is TGCGCCAGCAGCTTGGACGGATCGAACACTGAAGCTTTCTTT.

Comments on this clonotype: Compared with germline, one end of the junction differs, possibly owing to a read error. The chain has TRBV11-3 and TRBJ2-5, with D maybe TRBD2 (5 bases). The CDR3 has 12 amino acids. Germline V gives CDR1 SGHNT, CDR2 YENEEA. In DNA form, the CDR3 reads TGTGCCAGCAGCGCCCTTGGGGAGACCCACTCCTTC. Its protein is CASSALGETHSF.

As to this clonotype: This may be a read error, as it is one base from a much larger clone. This chain uses TRBV19 with TRBJ2-1; D uncertain. Germline loops: CDR1 LNHDA, CDR2 SQIVND (reference sequence). The CDR3 runs 17 residues. The ends were cut back, 1 base at V and 0 bases at J, with 13 bases in the middle. For the CDR3, the DNA is TGTGCCAGTAGTATAGTTAGGAGCGAAAGCTCCTACAATGAGCAGTTCTTC. Its protein is CASSIVRSESSYNEQFF.

Of note for this clonotype: This likely comes from a read error, as the CDR3 has no conserved phenylalanine or tryptophan at its end. The DNA is left out, because the CDR3 cannot be placed on it with certainty; the CDR3 is given as TCRdb lists it. The rearrangement joins TRBV4-1 to TRBJ2-2; the D segment call TRBD1 is taken from the table without a DNA check. Germline V gives CDR1 MGHRA, CDR2 YSYEKL. Including both end residues, the CDR3 is 15 amino acids long. The CDR3 here is CASSQVPSNTGELFL.

This clonotype was recorded many times. The chain recombines TRBV29-1 with TRBJ2-7; 8 bases match TRBD1. Trimming took 5 bases from V and 2 from J; bases not matched to a gene: 2. Germline V gives CDR1 SQVTM, CDR2 ANQGSEA. The CDR3 loop spans 12 amino acids. The CDR3 DNA sequence: TGCAGCGTTACAGGGGGAGCCTACGAGCAGTACTTC. This codes for CSVTGGAYEQYF.

In regard to this clonotype: A junction boundary mismatches the germline segment, possibly from a read error. The chain is built from TRBV4-2 and TRBJ2-1; TRBD2 might be the D (6 bases). CDR1 and CDR2 from the germline V gene are LGHNA and YNFKEQ. This CDR3 has 15 amino acids. The CDR3 coding sequence is TGTGCCAGCCGCCCAAACCAGGACTACCTCAATGAGCAGTTCTTT. As protein: CASRPNQDYLNEQFF.

This clonotype is classed as medium-sized. DNA for the CDR3: TGCGCCAGCAGCTTGGATGGGATCGGGGAGCTGTTTTTT. It yields the protein CASSLDGIGELFF. V and J are TRBV5-1 and TRBJ2-2, with D hard to call. There are 13 residues in the CDR3. In germline, CDR1 is SGHRS, CDR2 YFSETQ. V lost 0 bases to trimming and J lost 7 bases, with 7 bases between them. The whole variable domain, remainder taken from reference TRBV5-1 and TRBJ2-2, is KAGVTQTPRYLIKTRGQQVTLSCSPISGHRSVSWYQQTPGQGLQFLFEYFSETQRNKGNFPGRFSGRQFSNSRSEMNVSTLELGDSALYLCASSLDGIGELFFGEGSRLTVL.

Remarks on this clonotype: The CDR3 end shows no conserved phenylalanine or tryptophan, and so a read error is likely. Because the CDR3's place on the DNA is in doubt, the DNA is left out and the CDR3 is given as listed by TCRdb. The CDR3 reads CATFGGGPYEQYI. The chain links TRBV10-2 to TRBJ2-7; whether TRBD2, the table's D call, matches the DNA was not checked. With termini counted, the CDR3 has 13 amino acids. Germline V lookup: CDR1 WSHSY, CDR2 SAAADI.

The table lists this clonotype with a few counts. An end of the junction does not agree with germline; a read error may underlie this. This chain joins TRBV11-2 and TRBJ1-2; D may be TRBD1 (5 bases). This CDR3 contains 13 residues. CDR1 SGHAT and CDR2 FQNNGV come from the germline V gene. The DNA of the CDR3 is TGTGCTAGCAGCCCGGTAGGGGAAAATGGCCACACCTTC. It specifies CASSPVGENGHTF.

This clonotype was observed many times. This chain uses TRBV20-1 with TRBJ2-1; weak D call: TRBD1 (6 bases). The CDR3 is 13 residues long. The V and J ends lost 6 bases and 7 bases respectively, with 16 bases between them. Germline V gene data show CDR1 as DFQATT and CDR2 as SNEGSKA (reference sequence). For the CDR3, the DNA is TGCAGTGCGACTCCCAGGGGAACGAATGAGCAGTTCTTC. Its translation: CSATPRGTNEQFF.

This clonotype was detected only once. The rearrangement links TRBV6-6 to TRBJ1-1; a possible D gene is TRBD1 (6 bases). The germline CDR1 and CDR2 sequences are MNHNY and SVGAGI (reference sequence). The CDR3 is 16 amino acids. V lost 9 bases, J lost 4 bases, and 24 bases lay in between. CDR3 sequence: CASRTGYGGYGTEAFF. In DNA form, the CDR3 reads TGTGCCAGTAGAACAGGGTACGGTGGATACGGCACTGAAGCTTTCTTT.

The sample holds a few counts of this clonotype. Since a much larger clone is just one base distant, this may be a read error. The chain combines TRBV29-1 with TRBJ1-2; D is undetermined. Deletions cut 8 bases from V and 4 bases from J, with 11 bases between. Germline CDR1 reads SQVTM; CDR2 reads ANQGSEA. The CDR3 spans 11 residues. CDR3 sequence (DNA): TGCAGCATTGTTACAGCCTATGGCTACACCTTC. Protein: CSIVTAYGYTF.

A word on this clonotype: This CDR3 fails to terminate in the conserved phenylalanine or tryptophan, so it likely reflects a read error. The CDR3 region has the DNA TGTGCCAGCACATTGATGGGTACTGAAGCTTTCTAT. Protein sequence: CASTLMGTEAFY. This chain joins TRBV11-2 and TRBJ1-1; no clear D. Between the trimmed V and J ends, which lost 7 bases and 5 bases, there was a span of 11 bases. The CDR3 covers 12 residues. Germline V gene data show CDR1 as SGHAT and CDR2 as FQNNGV.

In regard to this clonotype: A much larger clone sits a single nucleotide away, making a read error possible. The CDR3 sequence: CASNLGPDDGYTF. The CDR3 DNA reads TGTGCCAGCAACTTGGGGCCGGATGATGGCTACACCTTC. This rearrangement joins TRBV5-4 to TRBJ1-2; possible D gene TRBD1, 5 bases. This CDR3 spans 13 amino acids. The germline V gene has CDR1 SGHNT and CDR2 YYREEE (reference sequence).